This T cell receptor beta chain came from a study of identical twins. TCRdb reprocessed the 5' RACE reads with MiXCR, giving one entry per CDR3 protein. The table lists roughly 720,000 distinct CDR3 sequences, about 20% of them singletons. V was trimmed by 4 bases and J by 2 bases, leaving 20 bases between them. The length of the CDR3 is 17 residues. Germline CDR1 reads LGHNA; CDR2 reads YNFKEQ. These data also formed part of another study, on T cells expressing NK-cell markers. From that study: Cells sorted as CD3+CD56+NKG2C+, CD3+CD56+NKG2C- and CD3+CD56-NKG2C+ T cells supplied the TCR beta repertoires. With an anti-gamma-delta TCR antibody, sorting in several experiments was kept to alpha-beta TCR T cells. Among a few donors, these clonotypes also ranked first in the CD3+CD56-NKG2C+ fraction.

The origin of this receptor is a woman between 18 and 29 years old in good health. The sample comprised PBMCs. The rearrangement uses TRBV4-2 and TRBJ1-1, with D tentatively TRBD1 (5 bases). The CDR3 bases are TGTGCCAGCAGCCTCAAACAGGTCTGGAACCCTAACACTGAAGCTTTCTTT. This gives the protein CASSLKQVWNPNTEAFF.